This T cell receptor (beta chain) was found in a study of blood T cells in healthy people across ages. This clonotype came up a few times. Its antigen remains unknown. Study-level findings and limits: Both higher diversity and more naive CD4+ cells marked long-lived donors when set against aged donors.

A second PCR of 7 to 11 cycles used a sample-barcoded 5' primer and a J-beta primer mix. TCRdb called the 5' RACE reads again in MiXCR, with one record for every CDR3 protein. The sample carries roughly 1.5 million distinct CDR3 sequences, less than 45% recorded once. The germline V gene has CDR1 SGHTA and CDR2 FQGNSA. The CDR3 is 15 amino acids. V was shortened by 4 bases and J by 8 bases, with 19 bases between the two germline ends. J is TRBJ2-3 and V is TRBV7-2; possibly TRBD1 or TRBD2 for D (5 bases each). The TCR sequence derives from a woman aged 18-29 years in good health. Sequenced material: blood. For the CDR3, the DNA is TGTGCCAGCAGCTCACGGGACCTCTCCTTTGGTACGCAGTATTTT. Its protein is CASSSRDLSFGTQYF.